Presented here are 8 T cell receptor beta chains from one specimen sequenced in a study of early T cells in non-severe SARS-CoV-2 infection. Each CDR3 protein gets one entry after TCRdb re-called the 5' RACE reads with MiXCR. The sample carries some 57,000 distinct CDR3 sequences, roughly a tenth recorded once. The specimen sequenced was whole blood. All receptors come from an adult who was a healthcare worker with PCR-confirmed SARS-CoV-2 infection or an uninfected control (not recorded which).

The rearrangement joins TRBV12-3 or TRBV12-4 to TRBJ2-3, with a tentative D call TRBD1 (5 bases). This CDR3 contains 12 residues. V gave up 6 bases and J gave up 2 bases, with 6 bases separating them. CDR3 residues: CASRTDTDTQYF. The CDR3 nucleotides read TGTGCCAGCAGGACAGACACAGATACGCAGTATTTT.

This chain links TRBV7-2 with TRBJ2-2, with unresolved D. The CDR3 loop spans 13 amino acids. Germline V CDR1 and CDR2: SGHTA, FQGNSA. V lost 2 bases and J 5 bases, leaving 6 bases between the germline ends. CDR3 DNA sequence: TGTGCCAGCAGCTTACACGGAACCGGGGAGCTGTTTTTT. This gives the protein CASSLHGTGELFF. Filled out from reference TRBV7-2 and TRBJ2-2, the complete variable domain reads GAGVSQSPSNKVTEKGKDVELRCDPISGHTALYWYRQSLGQGLEFLIYFQGNSAPDKSGLPSDRFSAERTGGSVSTLTIQRTQQEDSAVYLCASSLHGTGELFFGEGSRLTVL.

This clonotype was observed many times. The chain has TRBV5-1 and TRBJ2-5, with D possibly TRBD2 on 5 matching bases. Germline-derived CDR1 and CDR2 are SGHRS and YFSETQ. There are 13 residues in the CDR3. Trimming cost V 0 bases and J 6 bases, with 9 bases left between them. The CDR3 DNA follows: TGCGCCAGCAGCTTGGATGGAGGACAGACCCAGTACTTC. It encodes CASSLDGGQTQYF.

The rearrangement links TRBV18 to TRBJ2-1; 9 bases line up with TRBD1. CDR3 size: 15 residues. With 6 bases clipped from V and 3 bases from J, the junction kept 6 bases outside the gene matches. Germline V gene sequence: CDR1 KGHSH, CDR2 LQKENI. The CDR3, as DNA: TGTGCCAGCTCTTACGGGACAGGGATCTACAATGAGCAGTTCTTC. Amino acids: CASSYGTGIYNEQFF.

The CDR3 sequence: CASSDVSGNTIYF. CDR3 coding DNA: TGTGCCAGCAGTGATGTCTCTGGAAACACCATATATTTT. The chain has TRBV6-5 and TRBJ1-3; no clear D. CDR1 is MNHEY, CDR2 SVGAGI, per germline. CDR3 size: 13 residues. V lost 5 bases and J lost 0, with 5 bases in between.

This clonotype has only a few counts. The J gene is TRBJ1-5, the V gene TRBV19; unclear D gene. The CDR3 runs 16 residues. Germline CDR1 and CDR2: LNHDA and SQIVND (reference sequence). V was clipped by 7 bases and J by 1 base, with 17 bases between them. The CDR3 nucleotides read TGTGCCAGTACCGAATCCGGGCCCGGCAGCAATCAGCCCCAGCATTTT. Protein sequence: CASTESGPGSNQPQHF.

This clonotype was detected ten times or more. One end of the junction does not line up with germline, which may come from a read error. The chain's CDR3 is CASSSSLRNSGYTF. The CDR3 DNA follows: TGTGCCAGCAGCAGTTCGCTAAGGAACTCTGGCTACACCTTC. The chain couples TRBV7-9 to TRBJ1-2; unclear D gene. The CDR3 is 14 amino acids. Germline V gives CDR1 SEHNR, CDR2 FQNEAQ (reference sequence).

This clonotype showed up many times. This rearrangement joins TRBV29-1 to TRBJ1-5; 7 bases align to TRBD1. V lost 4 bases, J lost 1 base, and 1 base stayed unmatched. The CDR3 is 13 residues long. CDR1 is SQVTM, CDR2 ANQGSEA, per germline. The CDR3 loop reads CSVGDSSNQPQHF. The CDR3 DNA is TGCAGCGTTGGGGACAGCAGCAATCAGCCCCAGCATTTT.